A selection of T cell receptor beta chains follows, all from one sample in a study of T cell repertoires in aging, cancer and after chemotherapy. TCRdb processed the multiplex PCR reads anew with MiXCR; each CDR3 protein has one entry. This sample has 15,000 to 20,000 distinct CDR3 sequences; roughly two fifths occur once, and the top ten carry about 15%. The sample comprised blood. These receptors were obtained from a human donor with a solid tumor. CDR3s include the opening cysteine and the closing phenylalanine or tryptophan. The D gene is left open where the match is weak. Clone size is stated in some rows and not others, as once, few, many or a class when expanded.

TRBV6-2/TRBV6-3	TRBD1	16	-	TRBJ1-5	CASSYPDRGLDQPQHF	TGTGCCAGCAGTTATCCGGACAGGGGACTGGATCAGCCCCAGCATTTT
TRBV5-4	TRBD2	17	-	TRBJ2-3	CASSTRSGEGVQDTQYF	TGTGCCAGCAGCACCCGCTCCGGGGAGGGAGTCCAAGATACGCAGTATTTT
TRBV13	-	14	few	TRBJ1-5	CASSLGGSNQPQHF	TGTGCCAGCAGCTTGGGGGGTAGCAATCAGCCCCAGCATTTT
TRBV30	-	13	few	TRBJ1-2	CAWSVNSGYGYTF	TGTGCCTGGAGTGTAAATTCTGGCTATGGCTACACCTTC
TRBV6-5	-	13	-	TRBJ2-7	CASSYSLSWEQYF	TGTGCCAGCAGTTACTCGCTTTCATGGGAGCAGTACTTC
TRBV30	-	14	-	TRBJ2-6	CAWKGGSGANVLTF	TGTGCCTGGAAGGGTGGGTCGGGGGCCAACGTCCTGACTTTC
TRBV29-1	-	13	medium-sized	TRBJ2-5	CSVEGRSEETQYF	TGCAGCGTTGAAGGTCGGTCTGAAGAGACCCAGTACTTC
TRBV19	-	11	few	TRBJ2-1	CASSVYNEQFF	TGTGCCAGTAGCGTATACAATGAGCAGTTCTTC
TRBV5-6	-	14	few	TRBJ2-1	CASSLADGNNEQFF	TGTGCCAGCAGCTTGGCGGACGGTAACAATGAGCAGTTCTTC
TRBV5-6	TRBD1	14	-	TRBJ2-7	CASSTRQGSYEQYF	TGTGCCAGCAGCACCAGACAGGGCTCCTACGAGCAGTACTTC
TRBV5-7	-	14	-	TRBJ2-1	CASSQGQGPGEQFF	TGTGCCAGCAGCCAAGGACAAGGTCCGGGTGAGCAGTTCTTC
TRBV6-2/TRBV6-3	-	13	-	TRBJ2-1	CASNRGSYNEQFF	TGTGCCAGCAATCGCGGCTCCTACAATGAGCAGTTCTTC
TRBV4-1	TRBD1	17	-	TRBJ2-3	CASSQVSGTGVIDTQYF	TGCGCCAGCAGCCAAGTCTCCGGGACAGGGGTTATTGATACGCAGTATTTT
TRBV6-6	TRBD1	14	once	TRBJ2-7	CASSSHTGDYEQYF	TGTGCCAGCAGTTCGCATACAGGGGACTACGAGCAGTACTTC
TRBV11-1	-	16	medium-sized	TRBJ2-3	CASSLSGRVYTDTQYF	TGTGCCAGCAGCTTATCAGGGCGGGTCTACACAGATACGCAGTATTTT
TRBV12-3/TRBV12-4	-	16	-	TRBJ1-5	CASSPAMKKSNQPQHF	TGTGCCAGCAGTCCAGCCATGAAAAAGAGCAATCAGCCCCAGCATTTT
TRBV6-1	-	13	-	TRBJ2-4	CASSSQEADIQYF	TGTGCCAGCAGTTCCCAGGAGGCAGACATTCAGTACTTC
TRBV30	TRBD1	16	-	TRBJ1-5	CAWRAATGGSNQPQHF	TGTGCCTGGAGAGCCGCGACAGGGGGAAGCAATCAGCCCCAGCATTTT
TRBV6-2/TRBV6-3	-	15	few	TRBJ1-4	CASSYSGTANEKLFF	TGTGCCAGCAGTTACTCGGGAACAGCGAATGAAAAACTGTTTTTT
TRBV18	-	13	few	TRBJ1-6	CASSPRRESPLHF	TGTGCCAGCTCACCAAGGCGGGAATCACCCCTCCACTTT
TRBV6-2/TRBV6-3	TRBD1	18	few	TRBJ2-2	CASRQELGQGINTGELFF	TGTGCCAGCAGGCAAGAACTGGGACAGGGGATAAACACCGGGGAGCTGTTTTTT
TRBV5-1	-	14	-	TRBJ2-3	CASSITAGTDTQYF	TGCGCCAGCAGTATTACGGCTGGGACGGATACGCAGTATTTT
TRBV7-9	TRBD2	15	-	TRBJ2-3	CAGGTGGYSTDTQYF	TGTGCCGGAGGCACGGGGGGGTATAGCACAGATACGCAGTATTTT
TRBV18	TRBD1	15	-	TRBJ1-3	CASSPTQGVRNTIYF	TGTGCCAGCTCACCCACCCAGGGGGTACGGAACACCATATATTTT
TRBV15	-	14	-	TRBJ1-6	CATSREGMDSPLHF	TGTGCCACCAGCAGAGAGGGAATGGATTCACCCCTCCACTTT
TRBV6-6	TRBD2	15	-	TRBJ2-7	CASSTSGSSTYEQYF	TGTGCCAGCAGTACTAGCGGGAGCTCGACCTACGAGCAGTACTTC
TRBV6-5	TRBD1	17	-	TRBJ2-1	CASSYSPRTGVGNEQFF	TGTGCCAGCAGTTACTCCCCTCGGACAGGGGTCGGAAATGAGCAGTTCTTC
TRBV11-1	TRBD1	14	medium-sized	TRBJ2-3	CASSSSGGLDTQYF	TGTGCCAGCAGCTCTTCAGGGGGCCTGGATACGCAGTATTTT
TRBV13	-	15	-	TRBJ2-1	CASSLVPANGNEQFF	TGTGCCAGCAGCTTAGTCCCCGCGAATGGCAATGAGCAGTTCTTC
TRBV5-6	-	13	few	TRBJ2-3	CASSFGSSDTQYF	TGTGCCAGCAGCTTCGGGTCTTCAGATACGCAGTATTTT
TRBV12-3/TRBV12-4	TRBD2	20	once	TRBJ2-7	CASSSPIAGQSTTLPYEQYF	TGTGCCAGCAGTTCCCCTATAGCGGGGCAATCTACCACCCTCCCCTACGAGCAGTACTTC
TRBV6-1	-	14	-	TRBJ1-2	CASSKSTTGYGYTF	TGTGCCAGCAGTAAATCTACTACAGGGTATGGCTACACCTTC
TRBV18	-	15	-	TRBJ1-6	CASSPLRGDNSPLHF	TGTGCCAGCTCACCACTCAGGGGAGATAATTCACCCCTCCACTTT
TRBV6-2/TRBV6-3	TRBD1	15	-	TRBJ1-1	CASSYGQGGTTEAFF	TGTGCCAGCAGCTACGGACAGGGGGGAACCACTGAAGCTTTCTTT
TRBV14	-	14	-	TRBJ2-1	CASSQGRKINEQFF	TGTGCCAGCAGCCAAGGGCGCAAGATCAATGAGCAGTTCTTC
TRBV15	TRBD2	15	few	TRBJ2-2	CATSSGGVDTGELFF	TGTGCCACCAGCTCCGGGGGGGTCGACACCGGGGAGCTGTTTTTT
TRBV27	-	13	-	TRBJ2-4	CASSFGTMDIQYF	TGTGCCAGCAGTTTTGGGACAATGGACATTCAGTACTTC
TRBV11-2	-	12	-	TRBJ1-1	CASSFRSTEAFF	TGTGCCAGCAGCTTCAGGAGCACTGAAGCTTTCTTT
TRBV6-6	-	13	few	TRBJ1-2	CASSSSGNYGYTF	-
TRBV21-1	-	12	once	TRBJ2-7	CASSGQGYEQYF	TGTGCCAGCAGTGGACAGGGGTACGAGCAGTACTTC
TRBV15	TRBD1	16	few	TRBJ1-4	CATSRRGQGAREKLFF	TGTGCCACCAGCAGAAGAGGACAGGGGGCGCGTGAAAAACTGTTTTTT
TRBV10-3	-	14	few	TRBJ2-3	CAISGGEPRDTQYF	TGTGCCATCAGTGGGGGGGAGCCCCGGGATACGCAGTATTTT
TRBV19	TRBD2	17	-	TRBJ2-4	CASSLTSGSLAKNIQYF	TGTGCCAGTAGCCTGACTAGCGGATCCCTAGCCAAAAACATTCAGTACTTC
TRBV6-5	-	16	few	TRBJ2-3	CASRPVRGKRTDTQYF	TGTGCCAGCCGCCCGGTGAGGGGGAAGCGGACAGATACGCAGTATTTT
TRBV28	-	14	-	TRBJ2-6	CASSPFSGANVLTF	TGTGCCAGCAGTCCTTTCTCTGGGGCCAACGTCCTGACTTTC
TRBV29-1	TRBD1	13	few	TRBJ1-5	CSVQGAGGQPQHF	TGCAGCGTTCAGGGGGCAGGGGGTCAGCCCCAGCATTTT
TRBV5-6	-	14	-	TRBJ1-3	CASSLGGPQNTIYF	TGTGCCAGCAGCTTGGGGGGTCCGCAAAACACCATATATTTT
TRBV6-1	TRBD2	14	few	TRBJ2-1	CASSEAEAAGEQFF	TGTGCCAGCAGTGAAGCGGAAGCAGCGGGGGAGCAGTTCTTC
TRBV19	-	12	medium-sized	TRBJ2-1	CASSFSYNEQFF	TGTGCCAGTAGTTTCTCCTACAATGAGCAGTTCTTC
TRBV6-5	TRBD1	16	-	TRBJ1-1	CASSYSATGEGTEAFF	TGTGCCAGCAGTTACTCGGCGACAGGGGAGGGAACTGAAGCTTTCTTT
TRBV5-1	-	14	-	TRBJ2-2	CASSGRANTGELFF	TGCGCCAGCAGCGGTAGGGCGAACACCGGGGAGCTGTTTTTT
TRBV27	-	14	-	TRBJ2-2	CASSVSKLSGELFF	TGTGCCAGCTCAGTCAGCAAATTGTCCGGGGAGCTGTTTTTT
TRBV7-9	-	17	-	TRBJ2-2	CASSLGGKGFPPGELFF	TGTGCCAGCAGCTTAGGAGGAAAGGGATTCCCTCCCGGGGAGCTGTTTTTT
TRBV6-5	TRBD2	15	medium-sized	TRBJ2-5	CASSYTAGGAETQYF	TGTGCCAGCAGTTACACAGCGGGGGGCGCAGAGACCCAGTACTTC
TRBV27	-	14	-	TRBJ2-2	CASSLSQLLVELFF	TGTGCCAGCAGTTTATCGCAGCTCCTCGTCGAGCTGTTTTTT